This TCR beta chain was recovered during a study of Ad26.COV2.S vaccination and SARS-CoV-2 variants. Study background: Trial arm assignment for the donor was COV1001 Ad26.COV2.S. Ad26.COV2.S shots went into the muscle once or twice, 56 days apart.

Findings and limits, study-wide: The breadth of spike-specific CD8+ and CD4+ T cell responses after vaccination was reportedly substantial. Vaccine recipients and placebo recipients showed similar non-spike TCR breadth.

The assay was immunoSEQ multiplex PCR, and TCRdb's table has in-frame clones only and misses some. The repertoire consists of 430,000 or so clones, with 90% occurring once and the leading ten covering more than 10%. Treatment defined: about 20 received Ad26.COV2.S at low or high dose, single or two shots; several received placebo; per-sample allocation not given. After the first vaccine or placebo injection, samples were drawn on day 63. With respect to this clone: The antigen remains undetermined.

Germline V gene data show CDR1 as SEHNR and CDR2 as FQNEAQ (reference sequence). Trimming took off 6 bases at V and 0 bases at J, with 7 bases between the two ends. This CDR3 is built from 13 residues. The rearrangement links TRBV7-9 to TRBJ2-3; the D gene could be TRBD1 or TRBD2 (5 bases each). This receptor was taken from a person aged 18 to 59 who received the Ad26.COV2.S COVID-19 vaccine or a placebo. This specimen was peripheral blood, taken in a trial of Ad26.COV2.S vaccine versus placebo. CDR3 DNA: TGTGCCAGCAGAAGGGACAGCACAGATACGCAGTATTTT. Translation gives CASRRDSTDTQYF.